The 30 T cell receptor beta chains below all came from one sample that was sequenced in a study of OX40 agonist ivuxolimab in advanced cancers. Using immunoSEQ multiplex PCR, the repertoire was profiled, and TCRdb retains in-frame clones only, with some absent. The sample lists 55,000 to 75,000 clones; about 93% were seen once. Sample: CD4+ or CD8+ T cells sorted from blood, taken in a trial of the OX40 agonist ivuxolimab. All receptors come from an adult with an advanced solid tumor such as melanoma, head and neck, liver or kidney cancer.

The CDR3 DNA reads as TGTGCCAGCAGCTTAATTGACTCAACCTACGAGCAGTACTTC. It translates to CASSLIDSTYEQYF. This chain links TRBV7-2 with TRBJ2-7; D gene ambiguous. The germline CDR1 and CDR2 sequences are SGHTA and FQGNSA. The CDR3 is 14 residues long. Trimming left V 2 bases short and J 2 bases short, with 10 bases between.

This clone was recorded once. The chain has TRBV28 and TRBJ2-1; maybe TRBD2 (6 bases). CDR1 and CDR2 from the germline V gene are MDHEN and SYDVKM. The CDR3 extends over 14 amino acids. V lost 6 bases, J lost 6 bases, and 15 bases lay in between. Here the CDR3 DNA reads TGTGCCAGCAGCGGAGGGTACTCTGGCAATGAGCAGTTCTTC. Encoded protein: CASSGGYSGNEQFF.

The V gene is TRBV28, the J gene TRBJ2-5, with 8 bases that match TRBD2. In germline, CDR1 is MDHEN, CDR2 SYDVKM. Trimming at V came to 7 bases and at J to 4 bases, leaving 11 bases not matched to a gene. The CDR3 length is 15 residues. The CDR3 loop reads CASNKSGSGGETQYF. The CDR3 coding sequence is TGTGCCAGCAATAAGAGCGGGAGTGGTGGAGAGACCCAGTACTTC. Drawing the rest from reference TRBV28 and TRBJ2-5, the complete variable domain is DVKVTQSSRYLVKRTGEKVFLECVQDMDHENMFWYRQDPGLGLRLIYFSYDVKMKEKGDIPEGYSVSREKKERFSLILESASTNQTSMYLCASNKSGSGGETQYFGPGTRLLVL.

This chain joins TRBV10-2 and TRBJ1-1; D is unclear. This CDR3 contains 12 residues. Germline-derived CDR1 and CDR2 are WSHSY and SAAADI. V lost 4 bases, J lost 6 bases, and 9 bases lay in between. CDR3 loop: CASSGSEAEAFF. DNA of the CDR3: TGCGCCAGCAGTGGTTCAGAGGCTGAAGCTTTCTTT.

CDR3: CASSYSGRSYEQYF. CDR3 sequence (DNA): TGTGCCAGCAGTTACTCGGGCAGATCCTACGAGCAGTACTTC. The V gene is TRBV6-5, the J gene TRBJ2-5; D is undetermined. The closer fit of TRBJ2-7 to the DNA end suggests the J call may be wrong. The germline V gene encodes CDR1 MNHEY and CDR2 SVGAGI. CDR3 length: 14 residues.

The chain carries TRBV28 and TRBJ2-7; 10 bases are shared with TRBD2. Germline values: CDR1 MDHEN, CDR2 SYDVKM. V lost 3 bases to trimming and J lost 7 bases; unmatched junction nucleotides: 12. The CDR3 extends over 16 amino acids. CDR3 bases: TGTGCCAGCAGTTTTCCGGGACTAGCGTTTGGTGGGGAGCAGTACTTC. It codes for CASSFPGLAFGGEQYF.

The V gene is TRBV19, the J gene TRBJ1-4, with 8 bases matching TRBD1. Germline V gene sequence: CDR1 LNHDA, CDR2 SQIVND (reference sequence). The CDR3 has 15 amino acids. J lost 3 bases, V lost 2 bases, and 2 bases had no gene match. The DNA of the CDR3 is TGTGCCAGTAGTATACAGGGGGCGGCTAATGAAAAACTGTTTTTT. It is translated as CASSIQGAANEKLFF. Based on the CDR3 plus reference TRBV19 and TRBJ1-4, the full variable domain is DGGITQSPKYLFRKEGQNVTLSCEQNLNHDAMYWYRQDPGQGLRLIYYSQIVNDFQKGDIAEGYSVSREKKESFPLTVTSAQKNPTAFYLCASSIQGAANEKLFFGSGTQLSVL.

About this clone itself: Sequence at one end of the junction differs from germline and may be a read error. The CDR3 is CASAPGTGFAADTQYF. The CDR3, as DNA: TGCGCCAGCGCACCCGGGACAGGGTTTGCGGCAGATACGCAGTATTTT. The J gene is TRBJ2-3, the V gene TRBV5-3; 9 nucleotides align to TRBD1. TRBV5-3 qualifies as an ORF whose function is uncertain. The CDR3 has 16 residues.

J is TRBJ2-1 and V is TRBV11-3; tentatively, D is TRBD2 (5 bases). This CDR3 contains 15 residues. V was clipped by 2 bases and J by 0 bases, with 8 bases between them. Germline lookup yields CDR1 SGHNT and CDR2 YENEEA. The CDR3 loop reads CASSLTGNSYNEQFF. Written as DNA, the CDR3 is TGTGCCAGCAGCTTAACCGGGAACTCCTACAATGAGCAGTTCTTC. The full variable domain, in which reference TRBV11-3 and TRBJ2-1 provide the parts outside the CDR3, is EAGVVQSPRYKIIEKKQPVAFWCNPISGHNTLYWYLQNLGQGPELLIRYENEEAVDDSQLPKDRFSAERLKGVDSTLKIQPAELGDSAVYLCASSLTGNSYNEQFFGPGTRLTVL.

This chain links TRBV28 with TRBJ2-1; D ambiguous. V was shortened by 5 bases and J by 4 bases, with 6 bases between the two germline ends. The CDR3 runs to 12 residues. Germline V gives CDR1 MDHEN, CDR2 SYDVKM. CDR3 in DNA: TGTGCCAGCAGTCCGACATACAATGAGCAGTTCTTC. It yields the protein CASSPTYNEQFF.

V gene TRBV6-6 combines with J gene TRBJ1-2, with D possibly TRBD1 on 5 matching bases. This CDR3 spans 14 amino acids. Germline V lookup: CDR1 MNHNY, CDR2 SVGAGI (reference sequence). The V gene lost 0 bases and the J gene lost 6 bases, with 11 bases spanning the gap. The CDR3 bases are TGTGCCAGCAGTTACTCCTCGGGGCCTGATGGCTACACCTTC. This codes for CASSYSSGPDGYTF.

The V and J genes are TRBV12-5 and TRBJ1-3; the match to TRBD1 covers 8 bases. The J segment lost 5 bases and the V segment lost 5 bases, leaving 5 bases of the junction unmatched. The CDR3 totals 14 residues. Germline CDR1 is LGHNT and CDR2 is FRNRAP. In DNA, the CDR3 is TGTGCTAGTGGTGGACAGGGAGGCCGAAACACCATATATTTT. Its protein is CASGGQGGRNTIYF.

The J gene is TRBJ2-7, the V gene TRBV9; TRBD1 might be the D (6 bases). Trimming pared 3 bases from V and 0 bases from J, leaving 10 bases between. This CDR3 has 14 amino acids. The germline V gene has CDR1 SGDLS and CDR2 YYNGEE. DNA for the CDR3: TGTGCCAGCAGCGCAGGGGACCTCTCCTACGAGCAGTACTTC. This translates into CASSAGDLSYEQYF.

The V and J genes are TRBV7-9 and TRBJ2-7; D gene unclear. The germline gives CDR1 SEHNR, CDR2 FQNEAQ (reference sequence). The V end was cut by 6 bases, the J end by 0 bases, with 15 bases between. This CDR3 has 15 amino acids. The CDR3 reads CASSSGDWTSYEQYF. The CDR3 bases are TGTGCCAGCAGTTCCGGCGACTGGACCTCCTACGAGCAGTACTTC.

This clone is a singleton in its sample. The V and J genes are TRBV10-1 and TRBJ2-3; 7 bases line up with TRBD2. CDR1 and CDR2 (germline): WNHNN, SYGVQD (reference sequence). This CDR3 region has 15 residues. After removal of 3 bases from V and 4 bases from J, the junction contained 7 bases not matched to a gene. CDR3 nucleotides: TGCGCCAGCAGTGACGGCGGGAGTTTCGCAGATACGCAGTATTTT. This translates into CASSDGGSFADTQYF.

The V call is TRBV9, the J call TRBJ2-1; a possible D gene is TRBD2 (7 bases). The CDR3 contains 15 residues. The germline V and J ends were trimmed by 3 bases and 1 base, with 11 bases remaining between them. Germline V gene sequence: CDR1 SGDLS, CDR2 YYNGEE. In nucleotides, the CDR3 is TGTGCCAGCAGCGAGGGGGGGTTATCCTACAATGAGCAGTTCTTC. Its protein product is CASSEGGLSYNEQFF.

The chain joins TRBV7-2 to TRBJ2-1, with D maybe TRBD2 (5 bases). Trimming took off 4 bases at V and 3 bases at J, with 13 bases between the two ends. The CDR3 has 15 amino acids. Germline lookup yields CDR1 SGHTA and CDR2 FQGNSA. In DNA form, the CDR3 reads TGTGCCAGCAGCTCGTACGGCCGGGACTACAATGAGCAGTTCTTC. Amino acids: CASSSYGRDYNEQFF.

The chain joins TRBV5-4 to TRBJ2-5; perhaps TRBD1 as D (6 bases). CDR1 SGHNT and CDR2 YYREEE come from the germline V gene (reference sequence). The CDR3 is 13 residues long. V was clipped by 1 base and J by 5 bases, with 9 bases between them. The CDR3: CASSLRGTETQYF. CDR3 coding DNA: TGTGCCAGCAGCTTGAGGGGGACGGAGACCCAGTACTTC.

The genes are TRBV2 and TRBJ1-4; D is ambiguous. Trimming pared 7 bases from V and 6 bases from J, leaving 15 bases between. The germline CDR1 and CDR2 sequences are SNHLY and FYNNEI. This CDR3 is 14 amino acids long. CDR3 loop: CASKEELGHEKLFF. The CDR3 bases are TGTGCCAGCAAGGAAGAGCTCGGACATGAAAAACTGTTTTTT.

The CDR3 coding sequence is TGTGCCAGCAGCGTAACAGGGACGGCCTACAATGAGCAGTTCTTC. This sequence encodes CASSVTGTAYNEQFF. The chain carries TRBV9 and TRBJ2-1; D perhaps matches TRBD1 (6 bases). The CDR3 covers 15 residues. V was cut by 1 base and J by 2 bases, with 10 bases left in between. Germline CDR1 reads SGDLS; CDR2 reads YYNGEE.

The CDR3 protein is CASGTWGEWETQYF. CDR3 coding DNA: TGTGCCAGCGGGACGTGGGGGGAGTGGGAGACCCAGTACTTC. This chain uses TRBV25-1 with TRBJ2-5; D is possibly TRBD2 (6 bases). CDR1 MGHDK and CDR2 SYGVNS come from the germline V gene. Trimming shortened V by 8 bases and J by 5 bases, and 18 bases separated the two germline ends. The CDR3 has 14 amino acids.

V gene TRBV19 combines with J gene TRBJ2-5, with no clear D. Trimming took off 6 bases at V and 3 bases at J, with 11 bases between the two ends. CDR3 size: 13 residues. Germline assignment: CDR1 LNHDA and CDR2 SQIVND (reference sequence). CDR3 region: CASSLPGKETQYF. The CDR3 coding sequence is TGTGCCAGTAGCCTCCCCGGTAAAGAGACCCAGTACTTC.

The chain employs TRBV7-8 and TRBJ1-4; D is possibly TRBD1 (5 bases). The CDR3 sequence is 15 residues long. Trimming pared 2 bases from V and 2 bases from J, leaving 9 bases between. Germline V CDR1 and CDR2: SGHVS, FQNEAQ. The CDR3 DNA sequence: TGTGCCAGCAGCTTAAGAGGGGACACTAATGAAAAACTGTTTTTT. Its protein product is CASSLRGDTNEKLFF.

The chain recombines TRBV4-2 with TRBJ1-5, with TRBD1 as a possible D gene (5 bases). The ends were cut back, 0 bases at V and 5 bases at J, with 11 bases in the middle. Per the germline V gene, CDR1 is LGHNA and CDR2 is YNFKEQ. The CDR3 sequence is 15 residues long. CDR3 region: CASSQDWGSDQPQHF. In nucleotides, the CDR3 is TGTGCCAGCAGCCAAGACTGGGGGTCCGATCAGCCCCAGCATTTT.

The chain is built from TRBV6-5 and TRBJ1-2, with a possible D match to TRBD1 (5 bases). Trimming removed 0 bases at V and 6 bases at J, with 11 bases between. The CDR3 is 14 amino acids. The germline CDR1 and CDR2 sequences are MNHEY and SVGAGI. CDR3 nucleotide sequence: TGTGCCAGCAGTTACTCGAAGGAGGGGAATGGCTACACCTTC. It codes for CASSYSKEGNGYTF.

The genes are TRBV13 and TRBJ1-3; D remains ambiguous. The CDR3 totals 14 residues. Trimming cost V 3 bases and J 0 bases, with 6 bases left between them. Germline CDR1 PRHDT, CDR2 FYEKMQ (reference sequence). CDR3 amino acids: CASSLEHSGNTIYF. The CDR3 nucleotides read TGTGCCAGCAGCTTGGAACACTCTGGAAACACCATATATTTT.

The chain recombines TRBV6-5 with TRBJ1-1; 11 positions match TRBD1. Germline V gene data show CDR1 as MNHEY and CDR2 as SVGAGI. The CDR3 consists of 15 residues. With 4 bases clipped from V and 8 bases from J, the junction kept 9 bases outside the gene matches. CDR3 region: CASSFQDRGRFEAFF. As DNA, the CDR3 is TGTGCCAGCAGTTTCCAGGACAGGGGGCGGTTCGAAGCTTTCTTT.

The chain is built from TRBV30 and TRBJ1-2; no reliable D call. This CDR3 is built from 12 residues. Germline CDR1 GTSNPN, CDR2 SVGIG (reference sequence). Trimming removed 0 bases at V and 8 bases at J, with 10 bases between. Here the CDR3 reads CAWSVHQKGYTF. For the CDR3, the DNA is TGTGCCTGGAGTGTTCATCAGAAGGGCTACACCTTC. The whole variable domain, remainder taken from reference TRBV30 and TRBJ1-2, is SQTIHQWPATLVQPVGSPLSLECTVEGTSNPNLYWYRQAAGRGLQLLFYSVGIGQISSEVPQNLSASRPQDRQFILSSKKLLLSDSGFYLCAWSVHQKGYTFGSGTRLTVV.

This chain's CDR3 is CASSYSVGRYYEQYF. The CDR3, as DNA: TGTGCCAGCAGTTACTCTGTGGGGAGATACTACGAGCAGTACTTC. The V call is TRBV6-5, the J call TRBJ2-7, with D possibly TRBD2 on 5 matching bases. The CDR3 runs to 15 residues. Germline V gene data show CDR1 as MNHEY and CDR2 as SVGAGI. Trimming stripped 0 bases from V and 3 bases from J, with 12 bases between.

A single count supports this clone. J is TRBJ2-1 and V is TRBV10-1; 9 bases agree with TRBD2. CDR1 is WNHNN and CDR2 is SYGVQD in the germline V gene (reference sequence). The length of the CDR3 is 17 residues. V was clipped by 0 bases and J by 4 bases; unmatched bases: 7. CDR3 DNA sequence: TGCGCCAGCAGTGAGTCTAGCGGGAGTGGCGATTACAATGAGCAGTTCTTC. Translation gives CASSESSGSGDYNEQFF.